Below are 23 T cell receptor beta chains sequenced from a single sample in a study of blood T cell repertoires in COVID-19. Clones were sequenced by immunoSEQ multiplex PCR, and TCRdb holds only the in-frame ones, with some missing. The sample contains approximately 350,000 clones, around 91% of which appear only once. The sample consisted of peripheral blood. These receptor sequences come from a woman in her late teens or twenties who had recovered from COVID-19.

This chain uses TRBV7-2 with TRBJ2-3; 9 nucleotides align to TRBD2. This CDR3 spans 17 amino acids. Per germline, CDR1 SGHTA and CDR2 FQGNSA. V trimming: 1 base; J trimming: 0 bases; junction bases outside the gene matches: 5. This CDR3 reads CASSLVSSGTSTDTQYF. CDR3 nucleotide sequence: TGTGCCAGCAGCTTAGTTTCTAGCGGGACTAGCACAGATACGCAGTATTTT.

The CDR3 DNA follows: TGCGCCAGCAGTTACCTAGGACAGGGGGCCCCCCACTCTGGGGCCAACGTCCTGACTTTC. Its translation: CASSYLGQGAPHSGANVLTF. This sequence joins TRBV4-3 and TRBJ2-6; 11 nucleotides agree with TRBD1. The CDR3 totals 20 residues. CDR1 and CDR2 from the germline V gene are LGHNA and YSLEER. V was clipped by 6 bases and J by 0 bases; unmatched bases: 13.

The V gene is TRBV4-3, the J gene TRBJ2-1; 9 positions agree with TRBD2. Looked up from germline, CDR1 is LGHNA and CDR2 is YSLEER. The CDR3 runs to 13 residues. Unmatched junction bases numbered 9, after V lost 2 bases and J lost 16 bases. This CDR3 is CASSQTGTSPPFF. CDR3 bases: TGCGCCAGCAGCCAAACCGGGACTAGCCCCCCATTCTTC.

The chain employs TRBV7-8 and TRBJ2-3; D is ambiguous. Trimming shortened V by 3 bases and J by 3 bases, and 16 bases separated the two germline ends. The CDR3 length is 16 residues. The germline gives CDR1 SGHVS, CDR2 FQNEAQ. CDR3 protein: CASSFLVASLTDTQYF. CDR3 DNA: TGTGCCAGCAGCTTTTTAGTAGCCTCCTTGACAGATACGCAGTATTTT.

The chain carries TRBV3-1 (or the pseudogene TRBV3-2) and TRBJ2-1, with a possible D match to TRBD2 (6 bases). V was shortened by 0 bases and J by 0 bases, with 12 bases between the two germline ends. The germline gives CDR1 LGHDT, CDR2 YNNKEL (reference sequence). The CDR3 is made up of 17 amino acids. The CDR3 nucleotides are TGTGCCAGCAGCCAAGATGTAGTAGCGGACTCCTACAATGAGCAGTTCTTC. It specifies CASSQDVVADSYNEQFF.

This clone has just a few counts. The chain is built from TRBV5-4 and TRBJ2-7; D possibly corresponds to TRBD2 (5 bases). V lost 3 bases and J lost 4, with 11 bases in between. The CDR3 has 13 residues. Germline V gene sequence: CDR1 SGHNT, CDR2 YYREEE (reference sequence). The CDR3 region is CASSSDGIYEQYV. DNA for the CDR3: TGTGCCAGCAGCTCAGACGGGATTTACGAGCAGTACGTC.

CDR3 sequence: CASSQGLAGGRGKNIQYF. The CDR3 nucleotides are TGCGCCAGCAGCCAGGGACTAGCGGGAGGCCGTGGCAAAAACATTCAGTACTTC. The chain uses TRBV4-1 and TRBJ2-4, with 15 nucleotides matching TRBD2. The CDR3 runs to 18 residues. The germline gives CDR1 MGHRA, CDR2 YSYEKL. With 3 bases clipped from V and 3 bases from J, the junction kept 6 bases outside the gene matches.

This chain links TRBV5-1 with TRBJ1-4, with 7 bases aligning to TRBD1. The CDR3 has 15 residues. Germline CDR1 and CDR2: SGHRS and YFSETQ. With V trimmed by 1 base and J by 7 bases, 7 bases remained unmatched. CDR3 sequence reads: CASSLMTRGSEKLFF. The CDR3 region has the DNA TGCGCCAGCAGCTTGATGACCAGGGGGTCTGAAAAACTGTTTTTT.

V usage is TRBV11-3 and J usage is TRBJ2-1; TRBD2 is a possible D gene (6 bases). Germline V gene data show CDR1 as SGHNT and CDR2 as YENEEA. CDR3 length: 14 residues. Trimming took off 0 bases at V and 12 bases at J, with 15 bases between the two ends. CDR3 loop: CASSLDGGMGWQFF. Here the CDR3 DNA reads TGTGCCAGCAGCTTAGATGGCGGGATGGGATGGCAGTTCTTC.

This clone turned up a few times. V is TRBV30 and J is TRBJ1-2, with a possible D match to TRBD1 (5 bases). Trimming left V 2 bases short and J 3 bases short, with 10 bases between. Germline-derived CDR1 and CDR2 are GTSNPN and SVGIG (reference sequence). The CDR3 totals 13 residues. CDR3 amino acids: CAWSPGTYYGYTF. The CDR3 DNA reads TGTGCCTGGAGTCCTGGGACTTACTATGGCTACACCTTC.

V and J are TRBV6-5 and TRBJ1-5; D uncertain. CDR1 is MNHEY and CDR2 is SVGAGI in the germline V gene. The CDR3 is made up of 13 amino acids. Trimming removed 5 bases from V and 6 bases from J, with 11 bases in between. The DNA of the CDR3 is TGTGCCAGCAGTCGTACGGCGGGTCAGCCCCAGCATTTT. Residues: CASSRTAGQPQHF.

This clone was counted only a few times. The chain employs TRBV5-5 and TRBJ2-2; 7 bases align to TRBD1. Looked up from germline, CDR1 is SGHKS and CDR2 is YYEKEE (reference sequence). This CDR3 comprises 17 residues. V lost 4 bases to trimming and J lost 3 bases; unmatched junction nucleotides: 12. CDR3 sequence: CASSLTPTQGDTGELFF. In DNA form, the CDR3 reads TGTGCCAGCAGCCTTACTCCGACCCAGGGGGACACCGGGGAGCTGTTTTTT. Drawing the rest from reference TRBV5-5 and TRBJ2-2, the complete variable domain is DAGVTQSPTHLIKTRGQQVTLRCSPISGHKSVSWYQQVLGQGPQFIFQYYEKEERGRGNFPDRFSARQFPNYSSELNVNALLLGDSALYLCASSLTPTQGDTGELFFGEGSRLTVL.

The chain employs TRBV4-1 and TRBJ2-1; D unresolved. The CDR3 is 14 residues long. V lost 1 base and J 0 bases, leaving 4 bases between the germline ends. Germline V gene sequence: CDR1 MGHRA, CDR2 YSYEKL. The CDR3 loop reads CASSQVYSYNEQFF. The CDR3 DNA reads as TGCGCCAGCAGCCAAGTTTACTCCTACAATGAGCAGTTCTTC.

The genes are TRBV6-2 or TRBV6-3 and TRBJ2-2, with D possibly being TRBD2 (6 bases). The CDR3 contains 16 residues. Trimming took 2 bases from V and 4 from J, leaving 14 bases between them. CDR1 MNHEY and CDR2 SVGEGT come from the germline V gene. CDR3 in amino acids: CASSYGGESFTGELFF. Here the CDR3 DNA reads TGTGCCAGCAGTTACGGCGGGGAATCTTTCACCGGGGAGCTGTTTTTT.

V usage is TRBV6-2 or TRBV6-3 and J usage is TRBJ2-1, with TRBD2 matching over 14 bases. Germline trimming cut 0 bases from V and 6 bases from J; bases unmatched to any gene: 4. Germline V gene lookup returns CDR1 MNHEY and CDR2 SVGEGT. This CDR3 comprises 17 residues. Written as DNA, the CDR3 is TGTGCCAGCAGTTACTCGATCGGGACTAGCGGGGGCAATGAGCAGTTCTTC. Its protein product is CASSYSIGTSGGNEQFF.

V and J are TRBV27 and TRBJ2-7, with a weak D call TRBD1 (6 bases). Trimming removed 5 bases at V and 3 bases at J, with 17 bases between. In germline, CDR1 is MNHEY, CDR2 SMNVEV (reference sequence). The CDR3 covers 15 residues. DNA of the CDR3: TGTGCCAGCAGTGGTTTAGGGGGAACAGACTACGAGCAGTACGTC. It specifies CASSGLGGTDYEQYV.

CDR3 bases: TGTGCCAGCAGCTCGAATTCCAGGGGGCTTAGGTACATGAACACTGAAGCTTTCTTT. Translation: CASSSNSRGLRYMNTEAFF. This rearrangement joins TRBV27 to TRBJ1-1; 8 positions agree with TRBD1. The ends lost 6 bases at V and 0 bases at J; junction bases unmatched: 18. The CDR3 totals 19 residues. The germline V gene encodes CDR1 MNHEY and CDR2 SMNVEV (reference sequence).

As regards this clone: In the same sample, other DNA sequences code for this CDR3. V gene TRBV18 combines with J gene TRBJ1-1, with TRBD1 identical over 9 bases. V lost 5 bases and J lost 4; bases outside the gene matches: 5. The germline V gene has CDR1 KGHSH and CDR2 LQKENI. The CDR3 has 14 residues. CDR3 in DNA: TGTGCCAGCTCATTGGACAGGGGAGGCACTGAAGCTTTCTTT. Amino acids: CASSLDRGGTEAFF.

The V and J genes are TRBV5-6 and TRBJ1-2, with 8 nucleotides matching TRBD1. The CDR3 has 18 residues. Per germline, CDR1 SGHDT and CDR2 YYEEEE. V trimming: 6 bases; J trimming: 7 bases; junction bases outside the gene matches: 23. CDR3 sequence reads: CASNSNRAGGVLLSGYTF. The CDR3 DNA sequence: TGTGCCAGCAACTCCAATAGGGCAGGGGGCGTCCTGCTTAGTGGCTACACCTTC.

The rearrangement uses TRBV19 and TRBJ1-1, with a weak D call TRBD1 (5 bases). Trimming pared 2 bases from V and 4 bases from J, leaving 20 bases between. Germline CDR1 LNHDA, CDR2 SQIVND (reference sequence). There are 17 residues in the CDR3. The CDR3, as DNA: TGTGCCAGTAGTATACGCCGCCGGCAGGGAATAGTCACTGAAGCTTTCTTT. It yields the protein CASSIRRRQGIVTEAFF. The full variable domain, rest sourced from reference TRBV19 and TRBJ1-1, is DGGITQSPKYLFRKEGQNVTLSCEQNLNHDAMYWYRQDPGQGLRLIYYSQIVNDFQKGDIAEGYSVSREKKESFPLTVTSAQKNPTAFYLCASSIRRRQGIVTEAFFGQGTRLTVV.

This chain uses TRBV30 with TRBJ2-3, with D possibly being TRBD1 (6 bases). This CDR3 is 18 amino acids long. CDR1 and CDR2 (germline): GTSNPN, SVGIG (reference sequence). Between the trimmed V and J ends, which lost 1 base and 0 bases, there was a span of 20 bases. CDR3 DNA sequence: TGTGCCTGGAGTGCGGGACATCGTTCTGTTCCAAGCACAGATACGCAGTATTTT. Amino acid sequence: CAWSAGHRSVPSTDTQYF.

The chain recombines TRBV24-1 with TRBJ2-7, with 8 bases that match TRBD1. Unmatched junction bases numbered 6, after V lost 3 bases and J lost 3 bases. The CDR3 totals 15 residues. Germline values: CDR1 KGHDR, CDR2 SFDVKD. The CDR3 nucleotides read TGTGCCACCAGTGATACTCCGACAGGGGACTACGAGCAGTACGTC. It is translated as CATSDTPTGDYEQYV.

The J gene is TRBJ1-2, the V gene TRBV9, with 9 bases aligning to TRBD1. The V and J ends lost 0 bases and 1 base, in that order; junction bases with no gene match: 4. Germline V CDR1 and CDR2: SGDLS, YYNGEE. CDR3 length: 16 amino acids. CDR3 DNA: TGTGCCAGCAGCGTAGCCGGGACAGGGATTAACTATGGCTACACCTTC. This codes for CASSVAGTGINYGYTF.